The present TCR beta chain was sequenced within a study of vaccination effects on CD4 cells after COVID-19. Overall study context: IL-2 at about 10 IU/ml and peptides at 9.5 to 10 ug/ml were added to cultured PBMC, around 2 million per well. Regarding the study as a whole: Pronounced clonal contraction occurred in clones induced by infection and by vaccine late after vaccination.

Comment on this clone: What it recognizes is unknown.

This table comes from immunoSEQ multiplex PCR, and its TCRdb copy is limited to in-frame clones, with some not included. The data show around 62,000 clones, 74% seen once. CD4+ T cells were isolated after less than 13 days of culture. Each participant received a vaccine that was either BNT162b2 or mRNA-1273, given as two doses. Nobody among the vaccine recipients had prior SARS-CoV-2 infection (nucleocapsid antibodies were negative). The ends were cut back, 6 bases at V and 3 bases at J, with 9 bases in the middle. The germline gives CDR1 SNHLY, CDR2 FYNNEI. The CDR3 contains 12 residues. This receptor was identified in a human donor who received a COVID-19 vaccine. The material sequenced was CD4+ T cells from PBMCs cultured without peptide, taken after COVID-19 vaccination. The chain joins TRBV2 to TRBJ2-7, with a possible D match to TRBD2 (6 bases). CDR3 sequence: CASRSGGYEQYV. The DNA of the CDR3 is TGTGCCAGCAGATCCGGGGGCTACGAGCAGTACGTC.